This T cell receptor (beta chain) derives from a study of T cell changes during pregnancy in multiple sclerosis. Produced via immunoSEQ multiplex PCR; TCRdb's table is partial and in-frame only. The sample has some 41,000 clones, less than 95% seen once. The CDR3 runs 15 residues. With V trimmed by 1 base and J by 5 bases, 4 bases remained unmatched. Per the germline V gene, CDR1 is MGHDK and CDR2 is SYGVNS. The clonotype comes from a female donor with multiple sclerosis, enrolled in a pregnancy study. The chain has TRBV25-1 and TRBJ1-1; 10 positions match TRBD1. Sequencing was performed on CD8+ T cells from peripheral blood mononuclear cells, taken in the first trimester of pregnancy. The CDR3 DNA reads TGTGCCAGCAGTGAATCGGACAGGGGGGGTACTGAAGCTTTCTTT. It yields the protein CASSESDRGGTEAFF.